The rows below give T cell receptor beta chains drawn from one sample of a study of PD-1 blockade in mismatch repair-deficient tumors. TCRdb's copy holds only in-frame clones and misses some; the assay was immunoSEQ multiplex PCR. This table holds tens of thousands of clones, about four fifths found once. This material consisted of PBMCs, taken before pembrolizumab treatment. All receptors derive from an adult with mismatch repair-deficient cancer. Both conserved end residues are part of each CDR3. D genes are given only for firm matches.

d_gene: TRBD2
v_gene: TRBV15
j_gene: TRBJ2-7
CDR3aa: CATSGGTSGVREQYF

d_gene: TRBD2
v_gene: TRBV10-1
j_gene: TRBJ2-1
CDR3aa: CATRGLAGGLRYNEQFF

d_gene: NA
v_gene: TRBV9
j_gene: TRBJ1-2
CDR3aa: CASSPDMGYGYTF

d_gene: NA
v_gene: TRBV6-5
j_gene: TRBJ2-2
CDR3aa: CASRHYSGELFF

d_gene: NA
v_gene: TRBV2
j_gene: TRBJ1-3
CDR3aa: CASGSQGVTGNTIYF

d_gene: NA
v_gene: TRBV29-1
j_gene: TRBJ2-5
CDR3aa: CSVEYLGGEGTQYF

d_gene: TRBD2
v_gene: TRBV6-5
j_gene: TRBJ2-1
CDR3aa: CASRVSGSSYNEQFF

d_gene: TRBD1
v_gene: TRBV30
j_gene: TRBJ1-2
CDR3aa: CAWSTDPTGAPPYGYTF

d_gene: TRBD1
v_gene: TRBV27
j_gene: TRBJ1-2
CDR3aa: CASSAWDRDYYGYTF

d_gene: NA
v_gene: TRBV14
j_gene: TRBJ2-1
CDR3aa: CASAAGSGEQFF

d_gene: NA
v_gene: TRBV5-8
j_gene: TRBJ2-7
CDR3aa: CASSFWAIRNEQYF

d_gene: NA
v_gene: TRBV27
j_gene: TRBJ2-2
CDR3aa: CASSLGASTGELFF

d_gene: NA
v_gene: TRBV19
j_gene: TRBJ2-7
CDR3aa: CASSPSAVRYEQYF

d_gene: TRBD1
v_gene: TRBV6-1
j_gene: TRBJ1-5
CDR3aa: CASAGTAYQPQHF

d_gene: TRBD1
v_gene: TRBV7-9
j_gene: TRBJ1-1
CDR3aa: CASSARQGARNTEAFF

d_gene: NA
v_gene: TRBV19
j_gene: TRBJ2-1
CDR3aa: CASSIIGGREVKFF

d_gene: NA
v_gene: TRBV6-1
j_gene: TRBJ2-7
CDR3aa: CASSDQGPVEQYF

d_gene: TRBD1
v_gene: TRBV28
j_gene: TRBJ1-6
CDR3aa: CATRQGVSPLHF

d_gene: NA
v_gene: TRBV7-2
j_gene: TRBJ1-6
CDR3aa: CASSPPRPGDSPLHF

d_gene: TRBD2
v_gene: TRBV11-2
j_gene: TRBJ2-1
CDR3aa: CASSLDGRGLALISYNEQFF

d_gene: NA
v_gene: TRBV30
j_gene: TRBJ1-3
CDR3aa: CAWSDGTLSGNTIYF

d_gene: NA
v_gene: TRBV5-1
j_gene: TRBJ1-6
CDR3aa: CASSLAGRGSPLHF

d_gene: NA
v_gene: TRBV30
j_gene: TRBJ1-1
CDR3aa: CARTGHGLGTEAFF

d_gene: TRBD2
v_gene: TRBV7-3
j_gene: TRBJ2-1
CDR3aa: CASSLAGGTYNEQFF

d_gene: NA
v_gene: TRBV5-1
j_gene: TRBJ2-5
CDR3aa: CASSERDSREETQYF

d_gene: TRBD2
v_gene: TRBV5-1
j_gene: TRBJ2-5
CDR3aa: CASSLDGRDVETQYF

d_gene: TRBD1
v_gene: TRBV30
j_gene: TRBJ1-2
CDR3aa: CASIQGAVGYTF

d_gene: TRBD1
v_gene: TRBV28
j_gene: TRBJ1-5
CDR3aa: CASSLGTANQPQHF

d_gene: NA
v_gene: TRBV29-1
j_gene: TRBJ1-2
CDR3aa: CSVVWGEGKYGYTF

d_gene: NA
v_gene: TRBV10-3
j_gene: TRBJ2-2
CDR3aa: CAISGTQGYTGELFF

d_gene: TRBD1
v_gene: TRBV27
j_gene: TRBJ2-5
CDR3aa: CASSLGGGVQETQYF

d_gene: NA
v_gene: TRBV6-5
j_gene: TRBJ2-1
CDR3aa: CASSYQGREQFF

d_gene: NA
v_gene: TRBV27
j_gene: TRBJ2-5
CDR3aa: CASRNRDSPWETQYF

d_gene: TRBD2
v_gene: TRBV9
j_gene: TRBJ2-2
CDR3aa: CASSQLIAGAGELFF

d_gene: NA
v_gene: TRBV5-4
j_gene: TRBJ2-6
CDR3aa: CASSFYSGANVLTF

d_gene: TRBD2
v_gene: TRBV6-6
j_gene: TRBJ2-1
CDR3aa: CASSYTSGSRGLEQFF

d_gene: TRBD2
v_gene: TRBV5-6
j_gene: TRBJ2-7
CDR3aa: CASSLGGLAGVDEQYF

d_gene: NA
v_gene: TRBV19
j_gene: TRBJ1-4
CDR3aa: CASSKPSGAYNEKLFF

d_gene: NA
v_gene: TRBV6-5
j_gene: TRBJ2-7
CDR3aa: CASSYSDGSSYEQYF

d_gene: TRBD2
v_gene: TRBV27
j_gene: TRBJ2-1
CDR3aa: CASSFLVSGREKGEQFF

d_gene: NA
v_gene: TRBV14
j_gene: TRBJ2-7
CDR3aa: CASSQRDSSYEQYF

d_gene: TRBD2
v_gene: TRBV5-4
j_gene: TRBJ2-7
CDR3aa: CASSQGLAGGTYEQYF

d_gene: NA
v_gene: TRBV5-1
j_gene: TRBJ2-3
CDR3aa: CASSLASGGDTQYF